This T cell receptor beta chain came from a study of T cells in Graves' hyperthyroidism and ophthalmopathy. Comment on this clonotype: No antigen is known for it.

Whole-study results and caveats: Most thyroid clonotypes expanded above 0.001 appeared in blood too. The authors' 13 V-J model separated ophthalmopathy from stable hyperthyroidism.

Disease duration was under 3 months in the ophthalmopathy patients, who also had a Clinical Activity Score of at least 3 and a NOSPECS grade of at least 4. Uncontrolled infection, other autoimmune disease, pregnancy or lactation excluded patients. The TCR beta CDR3 regions underwent amplification using RNA transcripts as the source. When the TCR CDR3 underwent first-round RT-PCR, the HTBI primer set was used. TCRdb re-called the multiplex PCR reads with MiXCR, one entry per CDR3 protein. The sample has approximately 400,000 distinct CDR3 sequences; around an eighth are singletons. The CDR3 consists of 15 residues. CDR1 is LNHDA and CDR2 is SQIVND in the germline V gene (reference sequence). With 7 bases clipped from V and 5 bases from J, the junction kept 13 bases outside the gene matches.

This TCR was sampled from a man aged 45-65 years with Graves' ophthalmopathy. Sequenced: blood. The chain links TRBV19 to TRBJ1-2; the match to TRBD1 covers 7 bases. The CDR3, as DNA: TGTGCCAGTAACTCCCCGACAGGGCGATGGTATGGCTACACCTTC. Translating it yields CASNSPTGRWYGYTF. Together with reference TRBV19 and TRBJ1-2, the CDR3 gives the full variable domain: DGGITQSPKYLFRKEGQNVTLSCEQNLNHDAMYWYRQDPGQGLRLIYYSQIVNDFQKGDIAEGYSVSREKKESFPLTVTSAQKNPTAFYLCASNSPTGRWYGYTFGSGTRLTVV.